This T cell receptor beta chain stems from a study of cytomegalovirus exposure and HLA in healthy donors. Study-level points and caveats: The finding came from a later analysis; first-cohort TCR clusters tended to co-occur in the 110 or so validation repertoires. Specificity of a few CMV-associated chains for CMV antigens was verified in vitro. The investigators catalogued 150 or so TCR beta chains as cytomegalovirus-associated.

On this clone itself: What it binds is not known.

The ends were cut back, 0 bases at V and 5 bases at J, with 7 bases in the middle. The V gene's germline CDR1 is SQVTM and CDR2 ANQGSEA. This CDR3 is 12 amino acids long. Sequencing was performed with immunoSEQ multiplex PCR; in TCRdb, only in-frame clones are kept and a portion is missing. The profile shows about 260,000 clones, about 90% of them singletons. The donors were members of the validation cohort comprising over a hundred subjects, separate from the roughly 680-subject first cohort. Sequencing was performed on PBMCs. The receptor's source is a woman aged 30 to 39 in good health and CMV-seronegative. The genes are TRBV29-1 and TRBJ1-2; unclear D gene. The CDR3 region has the DNA TGCAGCGTTGAAGATCGAGAATATGGCTACACCTTC. This gives the protein CSVEDREYGYTF.